The 8 T cell receptor beta chains below come from one sample, sequenced in a study of naive and memory T cell subsets. Whole-study findings and limits: A few larger clonotypes appeared in naive repertoires, especially CD8, possibly memory cells re-expressing CD45RA.

No antigens are known for them. An equimolar mix of two oligonucleotides served as the beta constant-region primer for TRBC1 and TRBC2. Ligated cDNA was amplified by four rounds of PCR with nested alpha and beta constant-region primers and SP2. TCRdb analysed the UMI-ligation and nested PCR reads with MiXCR anew, one entry per CDR3 protein. Of 150,000 or so distinct CDR3 sequences listed, about 20% are singletons. Sequencing was performed on naive CD4+ T cells from blood. Receptor source: a human donor in good health.

Only a few counts were recorded for this clonotype. The chain employs TRBV6-1 and TRBJ1-5, with D perhaps TRBD1 (6 bases). V shed 4 bases and J shed 1 base, with 11 bases lying between them. Germline V gene sequence: CDR1 MNHNS, CDR2 SASEGT. This CDR3 has 15 residues. In DNA, the CDR3 is TGTGCCAGCAGTGCTAAGGGGGAGAGCAATCAGCCCCAGCATTTT. Translated: CASSAKGESNQPQHF.

There are a few counts of this clonotype. V gene TRBV5-1 combines with J gene TRBJ1-2; tentative D call: TRBD1 (5 bases). The CDR3 loop spans 16 amino acids. Looked up from germline, CDR1 is SGHRS and CDR2 is YFSETQ. Trimming stripped 0 bases from V and 4 bases from J, with 16 bases between. As DNA, the CDR3 is TGCGCCAGCAGCTTGGCCTCGTACGGGGCGGGCTATGGCTACACCTTC. Translation: CASSLASYGAGYGYTF.

V gene TRBV24-1 combines with J gene TRBJ2-3; D uncertain. This CDR3 is 14 amino acids long. V shed 0 bases and J shed 6 bases, with 9 bases lying between them. The germline V gene has CDR1 KGHDR and CDR2 SFDVKD. CDR3 in amino acids: CATSDLGSRDTQYF. CDR3 nucleotides: TGTGCCACCAGTGATTTGGGATCCCGGGATACGCAGTATTTT.

The chain couples TRBV28 to TRBJ2-1, with TRBD1 matching 10 bases. Germline values: CDR1 MDHEN, CDR2 SYDVKM. The CDR3 sequence is 14 residues long. V gave up 2 bases and J gave up 7 bases; unmatched junction bases: 2. The CDR3 sequence is CASSLDRGRNEQFF. The CDR3 region has the DNA TGTGCCAGCAGTTTAGACAGGGGGCGGAATGAGCAGTTCTTC.

The chain employs TRBV5-1 and TRBJ2-1; 13 bases line up with TRBD2. With V trimmed by 3 bases and J by 7 bases, 13 bases remained unmatched. Germline loops: CDR1 SGHRS, CDR2 YFSETQ. CDR3 size: 18 residues. The CDR3 DNA reads TGCGCCAGCAGCTCTACTAGCGGGAGGGCCATTTCGGGGAATGAGCAGTTCTTC. Amino acids: CASSSTSGRAISGNEQFF.

This clonotype has just a few counts. The CDR3 loop reads CASSDFRARGLFF. The CDR3 bases are TGTGCCAGCAGTGATTTCAGGGCCAGAGGACTGTTTTTT. V gene TRBV2 combines with J gene TRBJ1-4, with a weak D call TRBD1 (5 bases). The CDR3 consists of 13 residues. V lost 3 bases and J 13 bases, leaving 15 bases between the germline ends. Germline V CDR1 and CDR2: SNHLY, FYNNEI.

V is TRBV6-5 and J is TRBJ2-6; possibly TRBD1 for D (7 bases). Trimming removed 8 bases from V and 0 bases from J, with 17 bases in between. Germline values: CDR1 MNHEY, CDR2 SVGAGI. The CDR3 runs to 17 residues. CDR3 DNA: TGTGCCAGCGGCAACAGGGGACTCCTCTCTGGGGCCAACGTCCTGACTTTC. This gives the protein CASGNRGLLSGANVLTF.

This clonotype has ten or more counts. The chain links TRBV11-2 to TRBJ2-1; 8 nucleotides agree with TRBD1. CDR1 is SGHAT, CDR2 FQNNGV, per germline. Germline trimming cut 6 bases from V and 3 bases from J; bases unmatched to any gene: 13. The CDR3 covers 17 residues. The CDR3 bases are TGTGCCAGCAGTTACCGACGTCAAGGACAGGGCTACAATGAGCAGTTCTTC. The encoded protein is CASSYRRQGQGYNEQFF. The full variable domain, its missing parts supplied by reference TRBV11-2 and TRBJ2-1, is EAGVAQSPRYKIIEKRQSVAFWCNPISGHATLYWYQQILGQGPKLLIQFQNNGVVDDSQLPKDRFSAERLKGVDSTLKIQPAKLEDSAVYLCASSYRRQGQGYNEQFFGPGTRLTVL.